The 20 T cell receptor beta chains presented below share a single source sample, sequenced in a study. TCRdb ran MiXCR on the 5' RACE reads and lists one entry per CDR3 protein. The profile shows about 11,000 distinct CDR3 sequences, about 30% of them singletons. The sorted Tregs were CD4+CD25+CD127-/low cells. Sequences were obtained from Tregs sorted from a lymph node. The receptors derive from a female donor with breast cancer.

The chain is built from TRBV27 and TRBJ1-5, with a weak D call TRBD1 (6 bases). The V gene lost 6 bases and the J gene lost 6 bases, with 9 bases spanning the gap. The CDR3 has 12 amino acids. Germline values: CDR1 MNHEY, CDR2 SMNVEV (reference sequence). Here the CDR3 DNA reads TGTGCCAGCAGCTTCAGGGGTCAGCCCCAGCATTTT. It yields the protein CASSFRGQPQHF.

The chain carries TRBV9 and TRBJ2-7; tentative D call: TRBD2 (6 bases). V was cut by 1 base and J by 0 bases, with 11 bases left in between. The germline gives CDR1 SGDLS, CDR2 YYNGEE. CDR3 size: 15 residues. The CDR3 region has the DNA TGTGCCAGCAGCGTAACGGGGGAGATCTCCTACGAGCAGTACTTC. Translated, it gives CASSVTGEISYEQYF. The variable domain in full, completed from reference TRBV9 and TRBJ2-7, reads DSGVTQTPKHLITATGQRVTLRCSPRSGDLSVYWYQQSLDQGLQFLIQYYNGEERAKGNILERFSAQQFPDLHSELNLSSLELGDSALYFCASSVTGEISYEQYFGPGTRLTVT.

This clonotype was counted only a few times. A read error is possible here, since a much larger clone lies one base away. The chain couples TRBV19 to TRBJ2-1; TRBD2 aligns across 11 bases. This CDR3 comprises 16 residues. The V segment lost 3 bases and the J segment 8 bases; nucleotides outside the gene matches: 9. CDR1 is LNHDA and CDR2 is SQIVND in the germline V gene (reference sequence). The DNA of the CDR3 is TGTGCCAGTAGTATGAGTCTAGCGGGAGGTTTGTATGAGCAGTTCTTC. Its protein product is CASSMSLAGGLYEQFF.

The chain has TRBV6-6 and TRBJ2-1, with TRBD2 matching over 13 bases. Trimming cost V 5 bases and J 4 bases; bases outside gene matches: 5. The CDR3 has 16 residues. From germline, CDR1 is MNHNY and CDR2 SVGAGI (reference sequence). The CDR3, as DNA: TGTGCCAGCAGTACGAGGACTAGCGGGAGATACAATGAGCAGTTCTTC. Translated, it gives CASSTRTSGRYNEQFF.

The chain joins TRBV5-1 to TRBJ1-1; D is unresolved. Germline lookup yields CDR1 SGHRS and CDR2 YFSETQ. Trimming pared 0 bases from V and 5 bases from J, leaving 11 bases between. The CDR3 covers 14 residues. This chain's CDR3 is CASSLDGCGTEAFF. As DNA, the CDR3 is TGCGCCAGCAGCTTGGACGGGTGCGGAACTGAAGCTTTCTTT.

As concerns this clonotype: A clone one base away is much larger, so this may be a read error. The chain employs TRBV19 and TRBJ2-2; D not certain. CDR1 is LNHDA and CDR2 is SQIVND in the germline V gene (reference sequence). The CDR3 totals 15 residues. The germline V and J ends were trimmed by 7 bases and 5 bases, with 17 bases remaining between them. The CDR3 region has the DNA TGTGCCAGTAATATGTCCGGGCAGAGGACCGGGGAGCTGTTTTTT. Amino acid sequence: CASNMSGQRTGELFF.

Comments on this clonotype: A much bigger clone sits one base away, suggesting this may be a read error. The rearrangement links TRBV20-1 to TRBJ2-2, with TRBD1 matching over 8 bases. CDR3 length equals 15 residues. Germline V CDR1 and CDR2: DFQATT, SNEGSKA (reference sequence). The CDR3 nucleotides read TGCAGTGCTCAGAACGGACAGGGCCTCGCCGGGGGGCTGTTTTTT. It encodes CSAQNGQGLAGGLFF.

Note on this clonotype: The conserved phenylalanine or tryptophan is not found at the CDR3 terminus, so this likely reflects a read error. The chain recombines TRBV5-1 with TRBJ2-1, with D perhaps assigned TRBD1 or TRBD2 (5 bases each). This CDR3 has 15 amino acids. Trimming left V 2 bases short and J 2 bases short, with 11 bases between. Germline V gene lookup returns CDR1 SGHRS and CDR2 YFSETQ. The CDR3 region is CASSFDSSAYNEQFS. The CDR3 nucleotides read TGCGCCAGCAGCTTCGACAGTAGCGCCTACAATGAGCAGTTCTCC.

This clonotype was counted many times. The chain is built from TRBV6-5 and TRBJ2-6; 8 positions agree with TRBD1. V lost 5 bases, J lost 0 bases, and 0 bases stayed unmatched. The V gene's germline CDR1 is MNHEY and CDR2 SVGAGI. This CDR3 has 15 amino acids. Written as DNA, the CDR3 is TGTGCCAGCAGTGACAGGGGCTCTGGGGCCAACGTCCTGACTTTC. Its translation: CASSDRGSGANVLTF.

By its share, this clonotype is medium-sized (0.01 to 0.1%). V gene TRBV20-1 combines with J gene TRBJ1-1; 8 bases align to TRBD1. The V gene's germline CDR1 is DFQATT and CDR2 SNEGSKA (reference sequence). With 3 bases clipped from V and 5 bases from J, the junction kept 8 bases outside the gene matches. The CDR3 runs 14 residues. The CDR3 DNA follows: TGCAGTGCTAGGGCAGGGGGCCGAAGGACTGAAGCTTTCTTT. This gives the protein CSARAGGRRTEAFF.

The gene calls are TRBV5-1 and TRBJ2-7, with TRBD1 matching 8 bases. Germline V gene sequence: CDR1 SGHRS, CDR2 YFSETQ. V lost 0 bases to trimming and J lost 5 bases; unmatched junction nucleotides: 4. This CDR3 is built from 14 residues. CDR3 DNA sequence: TGCGCCAGCAGCTTGGGACAGGGGCTCGACGAGCAGTACTTC. It encodes CASSLGQGLDEQYF.

This clonotype showed up many times. The V and J genes are TRBV4-1 and TRBJ1-5, with D possibly matching TRBD1 (5 bases). CDR1 and CDR2 (germline): MGHRA, YSYEKL. This CDR3 region has 15 residues. Trimming took off 0 bases at V and 7 bases at J, with 13 bases between the two ends. The DNA of the CDR3 is TGCGCCAGCAGCCAAGAGGGGCAGGGTGACCAGCCCCAGCATTTT. As protein: CASSQEGQGDQPQHF.

In the case of this clonotype: This could be a read error, since a much larger clone is one nucleotide away. In this CDR3 the conserved last residue, phenylalanine or tryptophan, is missing, so a read error is likely. The chain uses TRBV7-8 and TRBJ1-6; D possibly corresponds to TRBD1 (5 bases). This CDR3 region has 17 residues. Trimming removed 0 bases at V and 9 bases at J, with 18 bases between. The germline CDR1 and CDR2 sequences are SGHVS and FQNEAQ. The CDR3 nucleotides read TGTGCCAGCAGCTTAGCGCCTTTTAACAGGCAGACTTCACCCCTCCACCTT. It yields the protein CASSLAPFNRQTSPLHL.

This clonotype was seen repeatedly, ten times or more. This sequence joins TRBV20-1 and TRBJ1-1; D remains ambiguous. This CDR3 spans 12 amino acids. Trimming removed 5 bases from V and 1 base from J, with 8 bases in between. The germline CDR1 and CDR2 sequences are DFQATT and SNEGSKA (reference sequence). CDR3 sequence: CSALNKNTEAFF. CDR3 sequence (DNA): TGCAGTGCTTTAAACAAGAACACTGAAGCTTTCTTT.

This clonotype qualifies as medium-sized. The chain has TRBV13 and TRBJ2-1, with 14 bases lining up with TRBD2. Germline V gene lookup returns CDR1 PRHDT and CDR2 FYEKMQ (reference sequence). The length of the CDR3 is 21 residues. With 4 bases clipped from V and 0 bases from J, the junction kept 14 bases outside the gene matches. CDR3 sequence reads: CASSSLPGTSGSTGSYNEQFF. CDR3 nucleotides: TGTGCCAGCAGCTCGTTACCAGGGACTAGCGGGAGTACGGGCTCCTACAATGAGCAGTTCTTC.

The chain carries TRBV30 and TRBJ1-2, with 10 bases fitting TRBD1. The CDR3 runs 12 residues. CDR1 and CDR2 from the germline V gene are GTSNPN and SVGIG (reference sequence). The V and J ends lost 4 bases and 11 bases, in that order; junction bases with no gene match: 7. CDR3 in amino acids: CAWMGTGAQYTF. DNA of the CDR3: TGTGCCTGGATGGGGACAGGGGCACAGTACACCTTC. The variable domain in full, with the rest retrieved from reference TRBV30 and TRBJ1-2, is SQTIHQWPATLVQPVGSPLSLECTVEGTSNPNLYWYRQAAGRGLQLLFYSVGIGQISSEVPQNLSASRPQDRQFILSSKKLLLSDSGFYLCAWMGTGAQYTFGSGTRLTVV.

This clonotype was observed a handful of times. The V gene is TRBV6-5, the J gene TRBJ1-4, with 8 bases aligning to TRBD1. The trim removed 5 bases at V and 8 bases at J, leaving 4 bases unmatched. The germline V gene has CDR1 MNHEY and CDR2 SVGAGI. There are 13 residues in the CDR3. The CDR3 DNA is TGTGCCAGCAGTCCGACAGGGGTAGAAAAACTGTTTTTT. Amino acid sequence: CASSPTGVEKLFF.

The rearrangement uses TRBV5-1 and TRBJ1-1; D may be TRBD1 (5 bases). Germline-derived CDR1 and CDR2 are SGHRS and YFSETQ. This CDR3 is built from 15 residues. Trimming pared 3 bases from V and 1 base from J, leaving 13 bases between. The DNA of the CDR3 is TGCGCCAGCAGCTGGGGGGACGTACAGAACACTGAAGCTTTCTTT. It specifies CASSWGDVQNTEAFF.

This clonotype has at least ten counts. This sequence joins TRBV11-2 and TRBJ2-7; D remains unclear. CDR3 size: 15 residues. Germline V gives CDR1 SGHAT, CDR2 FQNNGV. The germline V and J ends were trimmed by 0 bases and 4 bases, with 13 bases remaining between them. The CDR3 spells CASSLDLYSIYEQYF. CDR3 bases: TGTGCCAGCAGCTTAGATCTGTACAGTATTTACGAGCAGTACTTC.

This clonotype was recorded many times. The conserved final phenylalanine or tryptophan is absent from the CDR3, which likely points to a read error. The chain recombines TRBV7-6 with TRBJ2-3; 10 positions match TRBD2. This CDR3 is built from 18 residues. Unmatched junction bases numbered 8, after V lost 1 base and J lost 1 base. Germline values: CDR1 SGHVS, CDR2 FNYEAQ. The CDR3 coding sequence is TGTGCCAGCAGCTTAGTTTCTAGCGGGAGAGGTCGCACAGATACGCAGTATCTT. This sequence encodes CASSLVSSGRGRTDTQYL.